This T cell receptor beta chain was recorded in a study of cytomegalovirus exposure and HLA in healthy donors. Overall study findings and caveats: Researchers reported in a later analysis that common viral pathogens appeared linked to several top clusters.

This clone occurred a few times. Its cognate antigen is unknown. PCR primers comprised 60 Vbeta and 13 Jbeta primers. Measured with immunoSEQ multiplex PCR; TCRdb has only the in-frame clones, and not every one. The profile shows more than 150,000 clones, 76% of them singletons. This CDR3 has 15 residues. Germline CDR1 reads SGDLS; CDR2 reads YYNGEE. The V gene end was trimmed by 4 bases and the J gene end by 7 bases; junction bases not matched to a gene: 12. The sequenced sample was PBMCs. The clonotype comes from a man aged 18-30 years in good health and CMV-seronegative. The V and J genes are TRBV9 and TRBJ2-7; TRBD2 matches at 9 bases. For the CDR3, the DNA is TGTGCCAGCAGCCAGGCGGGGGGGTCCCTTTCGGAGCAGTACTTC. Its translation: CASSQAGGSLSEQYF. Supplemented by reference TRBV9 and TRBJ2-7, the full variable domain reads DSGVTQTPKHLITATGQRVTLRCSPRSGDLSVYWYQQSLDQGLQFLIQYYNGEERAKGNILERFSAQQFPDLHSELNLSSLELGDSALYFCASSQAGGSLSEQYFGPGTRLTVT.